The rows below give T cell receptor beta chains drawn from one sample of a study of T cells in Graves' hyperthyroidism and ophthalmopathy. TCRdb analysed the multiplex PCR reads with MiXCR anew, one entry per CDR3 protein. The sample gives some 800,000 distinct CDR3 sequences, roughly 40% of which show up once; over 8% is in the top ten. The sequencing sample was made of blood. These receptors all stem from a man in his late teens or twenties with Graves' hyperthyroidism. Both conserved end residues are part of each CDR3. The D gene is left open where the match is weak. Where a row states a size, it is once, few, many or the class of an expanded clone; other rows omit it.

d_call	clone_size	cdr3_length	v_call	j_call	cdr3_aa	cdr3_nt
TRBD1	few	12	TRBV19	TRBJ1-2	CASGTGNIGYTF	TGTGCCAGTGGGACAGGGAATATCGGCTACACCTTC
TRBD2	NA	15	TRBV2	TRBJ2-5	CASRASGGPQETQYF	TGTGCCAGCAGGGCTAGCGGGGGGCCGCAAGAGACCCAGTACTTC
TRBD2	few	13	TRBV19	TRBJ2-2	CASTPGRTGELFF	TGTGCCAGTACCCCCGGGAGGACCGGGGAGCTGTTTTTT
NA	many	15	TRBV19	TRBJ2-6	CASTSRDSGANVLTF	TGTGCCAGTACCTCAAGAGACTCTGGGGCCAACGTCCTGACTTTC
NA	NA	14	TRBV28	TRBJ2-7	CASTSPTARYEQYF	TGTGCCAGCACATCCCCGACAGCCCGGTACGAGCAGTACTTC
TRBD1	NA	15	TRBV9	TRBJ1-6	CASSASGTVYSPLHF	TGCGCCAGCAGTGCCTCCGGGACAGTATATTCACCCCTCCACTTT
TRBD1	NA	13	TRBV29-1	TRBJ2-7	CSVTGTGYYEQYF	TGCAGCGTTACCGGGACAGGGTACTACGAGCAGTACTTC
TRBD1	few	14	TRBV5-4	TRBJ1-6	CASSDDRVSSPLHF	TGTGCCAGCAGCGACGACAGGGTTAGTTCACCCCTCCACTTT
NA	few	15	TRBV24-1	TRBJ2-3	CATSDPRRGADTQYF	TGTGCCACCAGTGACCCCAGGCGGGGAGCAGATACGCAGTATTTT
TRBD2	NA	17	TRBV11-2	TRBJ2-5	CASSGLAGGWEWETQYF	TGTGCCAGCAGCGGACTAGCGGGGGGCTGGGAGTGGGAGACCCAGTACTTC
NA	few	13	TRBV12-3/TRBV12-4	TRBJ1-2	CASSSISTNGYTF	TGTGCCAGCAGCTCCATCAGTACGAATGGCTACACCTTC
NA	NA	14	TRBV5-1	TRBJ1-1	CASNRGSTNTEAFF	TGCGCCAGCAATAGAGGCTCCACGAACACTGAAGCTTTCTTT
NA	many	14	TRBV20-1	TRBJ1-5	CSARDGGGNQPQHF	TGCAGTGCTAGGGATGGGGGGGGCAATCAGCCCCAGCATTTT
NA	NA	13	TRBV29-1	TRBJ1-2	CSVEAAGTYGYTF	TGCAGCGTTGAAGCGGCAGGGACCTATGGCTACACCTTC
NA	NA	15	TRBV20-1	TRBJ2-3	CSAGGWVVGTDTQYF	TGCAGTGCCGGGGGATGGGTTGTGGGCACAGATACGCAGTATTTT
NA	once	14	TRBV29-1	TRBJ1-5	CSVLPGIVRQPQHF	TGCAGCGTTCTACCGGGGATAGTGAGGCAGCCCCAGCATTTT
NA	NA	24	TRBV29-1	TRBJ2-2	CSAARTGGLSSYEQYFGPGGELFF	NA
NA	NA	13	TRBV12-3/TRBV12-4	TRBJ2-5	CASSLGDPRTQYF	TGTGCCAGCAGTTTAGGGGATCCGAGGACCCAGTACTTC
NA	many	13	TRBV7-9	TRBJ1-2	CASSLRESYGYTF	TGTGCCAGCAGCTTGAGGGAATCCTATGGCTACACCTTC
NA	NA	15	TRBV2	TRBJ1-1	CASSEGEGLSTEAFF	TGTGCCAGCAGTGAAGGCGAGGGGTTGAGCACTGAAGCTTTCTTT
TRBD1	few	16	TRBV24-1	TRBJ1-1	CATSEYRGQVGTEAFF	TGTGCCACCAGTGAGTACAGGGGGCAGGTGGGCACTGAAGCTTTCTTT
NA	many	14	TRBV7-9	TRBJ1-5	CASSLFDSNQPQHF	TGTGCCAGCAGCTTGTTTGACAGCAATCAGCCCCAGCATTTT
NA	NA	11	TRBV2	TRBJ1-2	CATFQGRGYTF	TGTGCTACGTTCCAGGGACGTGGCTACACCTTC
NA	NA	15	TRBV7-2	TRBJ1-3	CASSPDTAFGNTIYF	TGTGCCAGCAGTCCGGACACTGCCTTTGGAAACACCATATATTTT
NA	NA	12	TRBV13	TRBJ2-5	CASSNPIVAQYF	TGTGCCAGCAGCAACCCAATAGTGGCCCAGTACTTC
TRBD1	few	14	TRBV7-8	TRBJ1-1	CASLYGTASTEAFF	TGTGCCAGCCTTTACGGGACAGCGAGCACTGAAGCTTTCTTT
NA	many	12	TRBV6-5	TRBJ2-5	CASSQGQETQYF	TGTGCCAGCAGCCAGGGCCAAGAGACCCAGTACTTC
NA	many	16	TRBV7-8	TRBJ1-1	CATGKGTPLGDTEAFF	TGTGCCACGGGGAAGGGGACGCCACTTGGGGACACTGAAGCTTTCTTT
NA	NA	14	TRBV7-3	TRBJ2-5	CASSSTTGQETQYF	TGTGCCAGCAGCTCTACTACAGGCCAAGAGACCCAGTACTTC
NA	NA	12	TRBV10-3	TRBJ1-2	CVINQDNYGYTF	TGTGTCATCAACCAGGACAACTATGGCTATACCTTC
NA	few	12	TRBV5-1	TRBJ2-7	CASSSLGDEQYF	TGCGCCAGCAGCTCCCTGGGGGACGAGCAGTACTTC
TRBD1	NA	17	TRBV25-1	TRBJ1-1	CASSETDRRPVITEAFF	TGTGCCAGCAGTGAGACGGACAGGCGTCCGGTGATCACTGAAGCTTTCTTT
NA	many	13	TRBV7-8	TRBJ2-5	CASSQDIQETQYF	TGTGCCAGCAGCCAGGACATCCAAGAGACCCAGTACTTC
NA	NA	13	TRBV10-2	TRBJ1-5	CAAKKGNNQPQHF	TGTGCTGCAAAAAAGGGAAACAATCAGCCCCAGCATTTT
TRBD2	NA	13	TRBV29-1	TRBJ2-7	CSLTSGGAYEQYF	TGCAGCCTAACTAGCGGGGGGGCCTACGAGCAGTACTTC
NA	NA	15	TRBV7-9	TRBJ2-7	CASSLDGGFSYEQYF	TGTGCCAGCAGCTTAGATGGCGGATTCTCCTACGAGCAGTACTTC
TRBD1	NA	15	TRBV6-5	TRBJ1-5	CASSIPSGRGQPQHF	TGTGCCAGCAGTATCCCCTCAGGCAGGGGGCAGCCCCAGCATTTT